A single T cell receptor (beta chain) is shown here with its context. Its target is unknown. The CDR3 length is 15 residues. Germline CDR1 and CDR2: KGHSH and LQKENI. The V end lost 2 bases, the J end lost 5 bases, and 15 bases lay between the germline ends. This table comes from immunoSEQ multiplex PCR, and its TCRdb copy is limited to in-frame clones, with some not included. The sample holds 1,100,000 or so clones, around 82% seen once. The data are from a study of shared clonotypes between healthy human individuals. Study-wide context: Per donor, CD8 memory used one plate, CD8 naive used two, CD4 memory used three and CD4 naive used three. The study's findings and limits: Against clonotypes common to all four donors, non-shared ones had lower generation probabilities. In the sorted subsets, rarefaction showed sequencing was incomplete despite large depth.

The sequence was collected from a man aged 18 to 35 in good health. Some clones in this sample may be carry-over from other donors' samples. The rearrangement uses TRBV18 and TRBJ1-1, with D possibly matching TRBD1 (5 bases). Sequenced sample: memory CD4+ T cells from PBMCs. The subset denotes: CD45RA-negative fraction. The CDR3 DNA follows: TGTGCCAGCTCACCAAGAGGGACTTGGCAGACTGAAGCTTTCTTT. Protein sequence: CASSPRGTWQTEAFF.